This entry features one TCR beta chain sequence. What it recognizes is unknown. Across several immunoSEQ plates, the genomic DNA of each subset was split evenly. Per the original data handling: ImmunoSEQ output lacked quality scores and full-length reads, limiting matched filtering. Sequencing was performed with immunoSEQ multiplex PCR; in TCRdb, only in-frame clones are kept and a portion is missing. That table is the source of V, J and clone size, and D and trimming were worked out from the DNA. The sample has over a million clones, 75% to 80% seen once. This record comes from a study of shared clonotypes between healthy human individuals. CDR3 size: 14 residues. The germline gives CDR1 SNHLY, CDR2 FYNNEI. V lost 2 bases and J lost 8, with 15 bases in between. Whole-study findings and limits: Larger richness was generally estimated for naive than memory subsets. Clonotypes which were not shared had lower generation probabilities than clonotypes that all four donors shared.

The V gene is TRBV2, the J gene TRBJ1-2, with D unclear. The origin of this receptor is a man aged 18 to 29 in good health. Some clones in this sample may be carry-over from other donors' samples. Sequenced input: memory CD4+ T cells from PBMCs. Subset meaning: CD45RA-negative fraction. As DNA, the CDR3 is TGTGCCAGCAGTGAAACAAGGGCCCGAAGGGGCTACACCTTC. This encodes CASSETRARRGYTF.